Listed below are T cell receptor beta chains from one sample, sequenced in a study of blood T cells in healthy people across ages. TCRdb recomputed calls from the 5' RACE reads with MiXCR, one row per CDR3 protein. The data contain more than 700,000 distinct CDR3 sequences, about 48% of them singletons. Sequenced material: blood. These TCRs come from a man at least 80 years old in good health. CDR3s include the opening cysteine and the closing phenylalanine or tryptophan. D genes are given only for firm matches. Some rows have no size entry. The others give once, few or many, or a class for an expanded clone.

CDR3 protein	CDR3 DNA	clone size	D gene	J gene	V gene
CASRLASTTDTQYF	TGTGCCAGCAGACTAGCTTCAACGACAGATACGCAGTATTTT	few	.	TRBJ2-3	TRBV5-5
CASTWGGRTDTQYF	TGCGCCAGCACCTGGGGCGGGAGGACAGATACGCAGTATTTT	.	TRBD2	TRBJ2-3	TRBV5-1
CASSLEFPGDTQYF	TGTGCCAGCAGCTTAGAGTTCCCAGGAGATACGCAGTATTTT	few	.	TRBJ2-3	TRBV7-8
CASRELGGNQPQHF	TGTGCCAGCAGGGAGTTAGGGGGCAATCAGCCCCAGCATTTT	many	.	TRBJ1-5	TRBV27
CASSLMAGTSASYEQYF	TGTGCCAGCAGCCTTATGGCCGGGACTAGCGCTTCCTACGAGCAGTACTTC	few	TRBD2	TRBJ2-7	TRBV4-2
CASSQNPSSSYNEQFF	TGTGCCAGCAGCCAAAACCCCTCTAGCTCCTACAATGAGCAGTTCTTC	.	.	TRBJ2-1	TRBV3-1
CASSLERDRDQETQYF	TGCGCCAGCAGCTTGGAACGAGACAGGGACCAAGAGACCCAGTACTTC	many	TRBD1	TRBJ2-5	TRBV5-1
CSASPITYEQYF	TGCAGTGCTAGTCCGATAACCTACGAGCAGTACTTC	.	.	TRBJ2-7	TRBV20-1
CASSRGTSDHRYAYF	TGTGCCAGCAGCCGGGGGACTAGCGATCACAGATACGCGTATTTT	.	TRBD2	TRBJ2-3	TRBV3-1
CATSDGGQALETQYF	TGTGCCACCAGTGACGGTGGACAGGCCTTGGAGACCCAGTACTTC	.	TRBD1	TRBJ2-5	TRBV24-1
CASSPAERGGSDNEQYF	TGTGCCAGCAGCCCGGCGGAACGCGGGGGGTCCGACAATGAGCAGTACTTC	once	TRBD2	TRBJ2-7	TRBV7-3
CASSPQGRVTNEQFF	TGCGCCAGCAGCCCACAGGGAAGGGTTACAAATGAGCAGTTCTTC	.	.	TRBJ2-1	TRBV4-1
CANSPDKNNEQFF	TGTGCCAACAGCCCGGACAAGAACAATGAGCAGTTCTTC	.	.	TRBJ2-1	TRBV6-1
CASSSRTGTIGYGYTF	TGTGCCAGCAGCTCCAGGACAGGGACGATTGGCTATGGCTACACCTTC	.	.	TRBJ1-2	TRBV21-1
CASSYEGPFHEQFF	TGTGCCAGCAGTTACGAGGGGCCCTTCCACGAGCAGTTCTTC	once	.	TRBJ2-1	TRBV6-6
CASSLRQGDTGELFF	TGTGCCAGCAGCCTTAGACAGGGGGACACCGGGGAGCTGTTTTTT	.	TRBD1	TRBJ2-2	TRBV9
CASSVLSGTEAFF	TGTGCCAGCAGTGTATTATCCGGAACTGAAGCTTTCTTT	.	.	TRBJ1-1	TRBV5-1
CASSHSGRAAYEQYF	TGCGCCAGCAGCCATAGCGGGAGGGCCGCCTACGAGCAGTACTTC	few	TRBD2	TRBJ2-7	TRBV5-1
CASSRRLAGTSTDTQYF	TGCGCCAGCAGCCGACGACTAGCGGGGACTAGCACAGATACGCAGTATTTT	few	TRBD2	TRBJ2-3	TRBV4-1
CSVAGGEETQYF	TGCAGCGTTGCGGGCGGGGAAGAGACCCAGTACTTC	many	.	TRBJ2-5	TRBV29-1
CATSRDGLPHGTQYF	TGTGCCACCAGCAGAGATGGACTACCGCATGGGACCCAGTACTTC	.	.	TRBJ2-5	TRBV15
CASSHWTSGVSEQYF	TGTGCCAGCAGTCATTGGACTAGCGGGGTGAGCGAGCAGTACTTC	.	TRBD2	TRBJ2-7	TRBV12-3/TRBV12-4
CASRLAGTRGVEQYF	TGTGCCAGCAGACTAGCGGGAACCCGGGGAGTCGAGCAGTACTTC	.	TRBD2	TRBJ2-7	TRBV6-5
CASSWGGRRTGELFF	TGTGCCAGCAGCTGGGGGGGTCGGAGAACCGGGGAGCTGTTTTTT	.	TRBD2	TRBJ2-2	TRBV11-2
CASSQTAAEQYF	TGTGCCAGCAGCCAGACGGCGGCGGAGCAGTACTTC	.	.	TRBJ2-7	TRBV3-1
CASSEYYEQYF	TGTGCCAGCAGTGAATACTACGAGCAGTACTTC	many	.	TRBJ2-7	TRBV25-1
CASSHRVGGGETQYF	TGTGCCAGCAGCCATCGGGTGGGAGGGGGAGAGACCCAGTACTTC	.	.	TRBJ2-5	TRBV3-1
CASRSSGRPETQYF	TGTGCCTCTAGGAGCTCCGGAAGGCCAGAGACCCAGTACTTC	.	.	TRBJ2-5	TRBV6-5
CASSRTGGETEAFF	TGTGCCAGCAGCCGTACCGGGGGAGAGACTGAAGCTTTCTTT	.	.	TRBJ1-1	TRBV3-1
CASSQLGQGPYEQYF	TGTGCCAGCAGCCAACTGGGACAGGGGCCCTACGAGCAGTACTTC	.	TRBD1	TRBJ2-7	TRBV7-8
CASSSLAGEHAYEQYF	TGTGCCAGCAGCTCACTAGCGGGAGAGCACGCCTACGAGCAGTACTTC	.	TRBD2	TRBJ2-7	TRBV7-9
CSARSLAGGLEQYF	TGCAGTGCTAGGAGCCTAGCGGGAGGGTTGGAGCAGTACTTC	.	TRBD2	TRBJ2-4	TRBV20-1
CASSGPWTAYGYTF	TGTGCCAGCAGCGGCCCGTGGACGGCTTATGGCTACACCTTC	.	.	TRBJ1-2	TRBV9
CASSLGWEITYNEQYF	TGTGCCAGCAGCTTAGGGTGGGAGATCACCTACAATGAGCAGTACTTC	once	.	TRBJ2-7	TRBV7-2
CSVNINRAYEQYF	TGCAGCGTTAATATAAACAGGGCCTACGAGCAGTACTTC	.	.	TRBJ2-7	TRBV29-1
CATSRSSGTTARSYEQYF	TGTGCCACCAGCAGGTCCTCCGGGACTACTGCCCGGTCCTACGAGCAGTACTTC	few	TRBD2	TRBJ2-7	TRBV15
CASSFSLGTGQYF	TGTGCCAGCAGCTTTTCGTTAGGGACAGGGCAGTACTTC	.	TRBD1	TRBJ2-5	TRBV7-9
CASRRQGDNYGYTF	TGTGCCAGCAGAAGACAGGGGGATAACTATGGCTACACCTTC	.	TRBD1	TRBJ1-2	TRBV2
CSAGRAGLAKNIQYF	TGCAGCGCCGGACGGGCAGGGTTAGCCAAAAACATTCAGTACTTC	few	.	TRBJ2-4	TRBV29-1
CASSKDNYEQYF	TGTGCCAGCAGCAAAGATAACTACGAGCAGTACTTC	.	.	TRBJ2-7	TRBV21-1
CSVETGSTDTQYF	TGCAGCGTTGAGACAGGGAGCACAGATACGCAGTATTTT	few	TRBD1	TRBJ2-3	TRBV29-1
CASSLGTVDSPLHF	TGTGCCAGCAGTTTGGGGACAGTAGATTCACCCCTCCACTTT	many	TRBD1	TRBJ1-6	TRBV12-3/TRBV12-4
CASNQDRAGEETQYF	TGTGCCAGCAACCAAGATCGGGCGGGAGAAGAGACCCAGTACTTC	.	TRBD2	TRBJ2-5	TRBV4-2
CSARIGTNTGELFF	TGCAGTGCTAGAATCGGGACGAACACCGGGGAGCTGTTTTTT	.	.	TRBJ2-2	TRBV20-1
CASSLRVPGSNQPQHF	TGTGCCAGCAGTCTAAGGGTACCTGGAAGCAATCAGCCCCAGCATTTT	.	.	TRBJ1-5	TRBV6-1
CSAGPGMVASEAFF	TGCAGTGCTGGGCCAGGGATGGTGGCTAGTGAAGCTTTCTTT	.	.	TRBJ1-1	TRBV20-1
CASSRRDSGMWYEQYF	TGTGCCAGCAGCCGACGGGATAGCGGTATGTGGTACGAGCAGTACTTC	.	.	TRBJ2-7	TRBV3-1
CASSSDSGPYNEQFF	TGTGCCTCGTCCAGTGATTCCGGACCATACAATGAGCAGTTCTTC	few	.	TRBJ2-1	TRBV24-1
CASKGQGNTEAFF	TGTGCCAGCAAAGGACAGGGGAACACTGAAGCTTTCTTT	.	TRBD1	TRBJ1-1	TRBV6-1